These 8 T cell receptor beta chains were sequenced from one sample in a study of T-cell memory formation after mild COVID-19. TCRdb re-derived calls from the 5' RACE reads in MiXCR, one entry per CDR3 protein. The repertoire includes around 340,000 distinct CDR3 sequences, approximately 13% of them detected once, and 20% to 25% sits in the top ten. Sequencing used PBMCs or a T cell subset sorted from them (not recorded which). The receptors were gathered from a man younger than 35 who had mild COVID-19 (a few samples of this study predate the infection). Cell type and time point are not known.

This clonotype was seen at least ten times. The CDR3 loop reads CASSYSGRGETQYF. The DNA for the CDR3 is TGTGCCAGCAGTTACTCGGGCAGGGGAGAGACCCAGTACTTC. The chain recombines TRBV6-5 with TRBJ2-5; TRBD1 might be the D (6 bases). Trimming shortened V by 0 bases and J by 4 bases, and 9 bases separated the two germline ends. This CDR3 spans 14 amino acids. CDR1 MNHEY and CDR2 SVGAGI come from the germline V gene.

This clonotype was observed a few times. The chain links TRBV7-9 to TRBJ2-3, with 10 positions matching TRBD2. The V gene end was trimmed by 6 bases and the J gene end by 9 bases; junction bases not matched to a gene: 12. Germline V gene lookup returns CDR1 SEHNR and CDR2 FQNEAQ (reference sequence). CDR3 length: 15 residues. The CDR3, as DNA: TGTGCCAGCAGGAGCGGGGGGGACCCACGTCGCACGCAGTATTTT. It specifies CASRSGGDPRRTQYF. Full variable domain (outside the CDR3, taken from reference TRBV7-9 and TRBJ2-3): DTGVSQNPRHKITKRGQNVTFRCDPISEHNRLYWYRQTLGQGPEFLTYFQNEAQLEKSRLLSDRFSAERPKGSFSTLEIQRTEQGDSAMYLCASRSGGDPRRTQYFGPGTRLTVL.

This clonotype came up a few times. The chain links TRBV7-9 to TRBJ2-7, with D perhaps given as TRBD1 or TRBD2 (5 bases each). The CDR3 has 15 residues. Germline V CDR1 and CDR2: SEHNR, FQNEAQ (reference sequence). Trimming stripped 5 bases from V and 1 base from J, with 15 bases between. The CDR3 DNA follows: TGTGCCAGCAGCCCGCTCTGGGACCCATCCTACGAGCAGTACTTC. Translated, it gives CASSPLWDPSYEQYF.

This clonotype showed up just a few times. The chain couples TRBV7-2 to TRBJ2-1, with a weak D call TRBD1 (5 bases). CDR3 length equals 13 residues. Trimming removed 7 bases at V and 6 bases at J, with 13 bases between. Germline V lookup: CDR1 SGHTA, CDR2 FQGNSA. The CDR3 is CASNSQGINEQFF. The CDR3 DNA is TGTGCCAGCAACTCTCAGGGTATCAATGAGCAGTTCTTC.

In this sample, this clonotype turned up a few times. V is TRBV4-1 and J is TRBJ2-2; the D gene is possibly TRBD1 (6 bases). V lost 6 bases and J 8 bases, leaving 22 bases between the germline ends. CDR1 and CDR2 from the germline V gene are MGHRA and YSYEKL. The CDR3 runs to 16 residues. The CDR3 reads CASRLPPHEGEGELFF. DNA for the CDR3: TGCGCCAGCAGGCTCCCGCCGCACGAGGGGGAAGGGGAGCTGTTTTTT.

This clonotype was recorded a few times. CDR3 DNA sequence: TGCAGCGTTGAAGGAGGGTTTCAGAGCACAGATACGCAGTATTTT. Its translation is CSVEGGFQSTDTQYF. The rearrangement links TRBV29-1 to TRBJ2-3; D perhaps matches TRBD2 (5 bases). This CDR3 contains 15 residues. Germline assignment: CDR1 SQVTM and CDR2 ANQGSEA. V was cut by 1 base and J by 0 bases, with 11 bases left in between.

The V call is TRBV28, the J call TRBJ2-5; 10 nucleotides match TRBD2. The CDR3 spans 15 residues. Trimming removed 1 base from V and 7 bases from J; junction bases left unmatched: 6. In germline, CDR1 is MDHEN, CDR2 SYDVKM. CDR3 coding DNA: TGTGCCAGCAGTTTATTGGCTAGCGGGGGCGTGACCCAGTACTTC. It specifies CASSLLASGGVTQYF.

This clonotype has more than one count but fewer than ten. J is TRBJ1-3 and V is TRBV9; D not certain. The V end lost 1 base, the J end lost 0 bases, and 8 bases lay between the germline ends. This CDR3 has 15 residues. Germline CDR1 reads SGDLS; CDR2 reads YYNGEE. CDR3 in amino acids: CASSVIGSSGNTIYF. DNA for the CDR3: TGTGCCAGCAGCGTAATAGGGAGCTCTGGAAACACCATATATTTT.